This paragraph covers one T cell receptor (beta chain) sequence. The entry originates in a study of CD8 T cells in Susac syndrome. CDR3 length: 16 amino acids. Germline CDR1 and CDR2: SGDLS and YYNGEE. V was clipped by 3 bases and J by 6 bases, with 18 bases between them. The RNA, about 0.5 to 1 ug, was put through reverse transcription using random hexamers. Coverage of TCR beta CDR3 amplification by immunoSEQ multiplex PCR extended to 54 Vbeta and 13 Jbeta. TCRdb recomputed calls from the immunoSEQ multiplex PCR reads with MiXCR, one row per CDR3 protein. The data show about 200,000 distinct CDR3 sequences, about 94% seen once.

The rearrangement joins TRBV9 to TRBJ2-2, with D unclear. The specimen sequenced was CD8+ T cells from PBMCs. The sequence was collected from a human donor with multiple sclerosis. The CDR3 spells CASSARVPSSAGELFF. The CDR3 DNA is TGTGCCAGCAGCGCGAGAGTACCCTCCTCTGCCGGGGAGCTGTTTTTT.